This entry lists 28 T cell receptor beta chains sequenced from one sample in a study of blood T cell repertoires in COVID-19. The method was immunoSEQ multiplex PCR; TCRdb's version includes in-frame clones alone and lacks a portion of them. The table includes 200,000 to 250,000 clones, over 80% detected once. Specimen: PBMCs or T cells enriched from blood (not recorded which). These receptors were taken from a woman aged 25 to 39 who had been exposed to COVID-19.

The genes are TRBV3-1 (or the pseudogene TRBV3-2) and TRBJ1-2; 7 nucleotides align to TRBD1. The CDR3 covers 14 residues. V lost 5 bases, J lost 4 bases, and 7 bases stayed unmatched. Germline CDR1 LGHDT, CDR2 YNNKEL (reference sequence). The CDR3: CASSEGTARYGYTF. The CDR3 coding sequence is TGTGCCAGCAGCGAAGGGACAGCACGCTATGGCTACACCTTC.

The CDR3 is CASSLWDRGRGDEKLFF. CDR3 bases: TGTGCCAGCAGCTTGTGGGACAGGGGGCGTGGAGATGAAAAACTGTTTTTT. This chain links TRBV5-4 with TRBJ1-4, with 12 bases identical to TRBD1. Germline-derived CDR1 and CDR2 are SGHNT and YYREEE (reference sequence). The V and J ends lost 1 base and 6 bases, in that order; junction bases with no gene match: 7. This CDR3 spans 17 amino acids.

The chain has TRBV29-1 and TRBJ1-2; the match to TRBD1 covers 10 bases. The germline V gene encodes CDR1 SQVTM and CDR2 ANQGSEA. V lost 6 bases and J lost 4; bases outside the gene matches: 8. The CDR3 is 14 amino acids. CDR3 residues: CSVTPGQGSYGYTF. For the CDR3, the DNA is TGCAGCGTCACTCCGGGACAGGGGTCCTATGGCTACACCTTC.

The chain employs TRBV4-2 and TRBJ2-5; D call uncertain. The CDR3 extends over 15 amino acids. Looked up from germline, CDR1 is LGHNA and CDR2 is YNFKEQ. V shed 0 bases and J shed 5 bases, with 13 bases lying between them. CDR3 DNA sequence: TGTGCCAGCAGCCAAGACCGACATTCCCAGGAGACCCAGTACTTC. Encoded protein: CASSQDRHSQETQYF.

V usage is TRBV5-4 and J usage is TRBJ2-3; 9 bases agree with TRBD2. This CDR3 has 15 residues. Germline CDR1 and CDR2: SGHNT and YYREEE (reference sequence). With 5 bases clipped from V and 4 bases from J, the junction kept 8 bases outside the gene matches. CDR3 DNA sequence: TGTGCCAGCAGTCCCAGCGGGAGGACCGCAGATACGCAGTATTTT. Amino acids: CASSPSGRTADTQYF.

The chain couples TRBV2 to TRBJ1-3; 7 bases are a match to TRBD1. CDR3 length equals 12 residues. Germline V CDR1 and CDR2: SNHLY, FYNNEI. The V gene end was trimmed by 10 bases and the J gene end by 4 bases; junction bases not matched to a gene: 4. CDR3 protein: CAKQTGGNTIYF. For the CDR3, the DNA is TGTGCCAAACAGACAGGGGGAAACACCATATATTTT.

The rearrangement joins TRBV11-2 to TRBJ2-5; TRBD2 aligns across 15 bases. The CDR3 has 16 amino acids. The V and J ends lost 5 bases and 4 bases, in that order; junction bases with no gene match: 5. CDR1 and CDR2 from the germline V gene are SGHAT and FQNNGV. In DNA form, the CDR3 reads TGTGCCAGCAGCCTAGGGACTAGCGGGAGGACAGAGACCCAGTACTTC. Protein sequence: CASSLGTSGRTETQYF.

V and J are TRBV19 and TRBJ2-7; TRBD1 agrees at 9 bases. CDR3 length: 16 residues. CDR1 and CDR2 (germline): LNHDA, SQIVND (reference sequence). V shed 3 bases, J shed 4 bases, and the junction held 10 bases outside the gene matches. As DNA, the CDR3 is TGTGCCAGTAGTATGAGGAGCGGACAGGGGATTTACGAGCAGTACTTC. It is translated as CASSMRSGQGIYEQYF. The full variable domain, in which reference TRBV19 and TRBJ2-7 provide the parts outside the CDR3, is DGGITQSPKYLFRKEGQNVTLSCEQNLNHDAMYWYRQDPGQGLRLIYYSQIVNDFQKGDIAEGYSVSREKKESFPLTVTSAQKNPTAFYLCASSMRSGQGIYEQYFGPGTRLTVT.

Here the CDR3 DNA reads TGTGCCAGCAGTTACAAGGGGGTTTCACCCCTCCACTTT. As protein: CASSYKGVSPLHF. The chain carries TRBV6-5 and TRBJ1-6; D is possibly TRBD1 (6 bases). The germline V and J ends were trimmed by 2 bases and 9 bases, with 8 bases remaining between them. CDR3 length: 13 amino acids. Germline lookup yields CDR1 MNHEY and CDR2 SVGAGI.

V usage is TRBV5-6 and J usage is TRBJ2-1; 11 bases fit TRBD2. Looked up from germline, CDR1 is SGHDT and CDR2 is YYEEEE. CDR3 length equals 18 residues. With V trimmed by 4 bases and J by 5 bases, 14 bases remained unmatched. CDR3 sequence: CASSLDRARLAGHNEQFF. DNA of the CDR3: TGTGCCAGCAGCCTGGACAGGGCGAGACTAGCGGGACACAATGAGCAGTTCTTC.

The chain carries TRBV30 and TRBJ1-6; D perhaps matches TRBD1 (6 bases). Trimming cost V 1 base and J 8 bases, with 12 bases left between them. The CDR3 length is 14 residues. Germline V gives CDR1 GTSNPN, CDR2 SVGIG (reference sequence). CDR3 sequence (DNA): TGTGCCTGGAGTGCTCGACAGGCGGATTCACCCCTCCACTTT. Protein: CAWSARQADSPLHF.

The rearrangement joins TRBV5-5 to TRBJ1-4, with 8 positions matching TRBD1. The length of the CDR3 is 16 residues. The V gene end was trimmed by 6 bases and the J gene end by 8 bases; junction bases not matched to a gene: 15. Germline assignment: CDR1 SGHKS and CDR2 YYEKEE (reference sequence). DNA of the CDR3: TGTGCCAGCACCCTTGGGCCCCACAGGGGGAACGAAAAACTGTTTTTT. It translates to CASTLGPHRGNEKLFF.

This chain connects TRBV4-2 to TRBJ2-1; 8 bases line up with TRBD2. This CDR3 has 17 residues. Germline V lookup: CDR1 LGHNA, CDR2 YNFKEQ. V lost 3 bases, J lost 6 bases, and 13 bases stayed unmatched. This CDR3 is CASSQTGSGGDGNEQFF. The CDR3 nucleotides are TGTGCCAGCAGCCAGACTGGCTCGGGAGGGGACGGCAATGAGCAGTTCTTC.

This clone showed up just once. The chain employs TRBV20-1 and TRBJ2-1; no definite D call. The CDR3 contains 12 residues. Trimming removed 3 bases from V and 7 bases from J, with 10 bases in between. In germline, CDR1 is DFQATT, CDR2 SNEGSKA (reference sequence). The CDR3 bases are TGCAGTGCTAGTCTAAGCGTAAATGAGCAGTTCTTC. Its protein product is CSASLSVNEQFF.

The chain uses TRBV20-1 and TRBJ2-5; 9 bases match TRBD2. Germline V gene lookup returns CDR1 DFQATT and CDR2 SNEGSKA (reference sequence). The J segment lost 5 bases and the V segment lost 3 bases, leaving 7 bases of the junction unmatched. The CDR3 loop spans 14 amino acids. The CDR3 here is CSASMAGGDETQYF. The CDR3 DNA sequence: TGCAGTGCTAGTATGGCGGGAGGGGATGAGACCCAGTACTTC.

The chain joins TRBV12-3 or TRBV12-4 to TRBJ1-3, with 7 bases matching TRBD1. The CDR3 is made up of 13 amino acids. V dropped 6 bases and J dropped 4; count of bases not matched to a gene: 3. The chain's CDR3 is CASSGTAGNTIYF. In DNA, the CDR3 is TGTGCCAGCAGCGGGACAGCCGGAAACACCATATATTTT.

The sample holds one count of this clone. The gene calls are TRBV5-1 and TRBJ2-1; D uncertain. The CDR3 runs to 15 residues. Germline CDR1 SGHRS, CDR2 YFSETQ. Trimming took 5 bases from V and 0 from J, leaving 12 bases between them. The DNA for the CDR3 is TGCGCCAGCAGTTCGATGCGTAGCTCCTACAATGAGCAGTTCTTC. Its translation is CASSSMRSSYNEQFF.

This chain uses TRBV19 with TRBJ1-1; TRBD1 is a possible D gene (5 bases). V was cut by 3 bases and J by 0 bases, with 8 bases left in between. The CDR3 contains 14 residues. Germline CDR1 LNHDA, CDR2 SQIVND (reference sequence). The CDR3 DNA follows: TGTGCCAGTAGTATGGGGGGACTGAACACTGAAGCTTTCTTT. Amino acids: CASSMGGLNTEAFF.

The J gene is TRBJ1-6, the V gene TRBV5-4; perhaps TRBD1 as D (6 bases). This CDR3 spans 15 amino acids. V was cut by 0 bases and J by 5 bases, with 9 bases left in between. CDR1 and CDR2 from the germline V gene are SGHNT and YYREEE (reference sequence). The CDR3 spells CASSLGAGDNSPLHF. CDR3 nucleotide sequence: TGTGCCAGCAGCTTGGGGGCAGGGGATAATTCACCCCTCCACTTT. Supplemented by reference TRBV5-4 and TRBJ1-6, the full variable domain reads ETGVTQSPTHLIKTRGQQVTLRCSSQSGHNTVSWYQQALGQGPQFIFQYYREEENGRGNFPPRFSGLQFPNYSSELNVNALELDDSALYLCASSLGAGDNSPLHFGNGTRLTVT.

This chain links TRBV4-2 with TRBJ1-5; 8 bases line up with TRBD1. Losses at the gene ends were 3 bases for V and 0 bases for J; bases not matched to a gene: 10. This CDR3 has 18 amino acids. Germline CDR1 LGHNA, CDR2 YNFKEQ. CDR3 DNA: TGTGCCAGCAGCCAGGATATCCCGACAGGGGATAGCAATCAGCCCCAGCATTTT. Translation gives CASSQDIPTGDSNQPQHF.

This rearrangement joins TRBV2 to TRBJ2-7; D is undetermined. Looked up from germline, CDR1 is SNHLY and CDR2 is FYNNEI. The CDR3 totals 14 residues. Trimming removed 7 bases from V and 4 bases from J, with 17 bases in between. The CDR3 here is CASNPVVVHYEQYF. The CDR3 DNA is TGTGCCAGCAATCCGGTCGTGGTTCATTACGAGCAGTACTTC.

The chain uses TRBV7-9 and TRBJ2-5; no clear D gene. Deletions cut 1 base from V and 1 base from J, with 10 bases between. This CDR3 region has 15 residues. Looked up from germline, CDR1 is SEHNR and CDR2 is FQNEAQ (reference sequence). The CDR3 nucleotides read TGTGCCAGCAGCTTAGACTCCCCCGTCCAAGAGACCCAGTACTTC. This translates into CASSLDSPVQETQYF.

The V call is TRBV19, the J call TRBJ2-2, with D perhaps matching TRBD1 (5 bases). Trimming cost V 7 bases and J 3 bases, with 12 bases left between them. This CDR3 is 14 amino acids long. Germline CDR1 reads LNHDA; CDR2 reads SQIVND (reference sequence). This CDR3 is CASILQEHTGELFF. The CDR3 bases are TGTGCCAGTATCCTACAGGAACACACCGGGGAGCTGTTTTTT. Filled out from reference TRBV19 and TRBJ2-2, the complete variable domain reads DGGITQSPKYLFRKEGQNVTLSCEQNLNHDAMYWYRQDPGQGLRLIYYSQIVNDFQKGDIAEGYSVSREKKESFPLTVTSAQKNPTAFYLCASILQEHTGELFFGEGSRLTVL.

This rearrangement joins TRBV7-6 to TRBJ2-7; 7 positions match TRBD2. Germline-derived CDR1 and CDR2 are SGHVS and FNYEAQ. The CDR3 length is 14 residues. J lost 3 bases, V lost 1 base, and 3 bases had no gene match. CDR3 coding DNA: TGTGCCAGCAGCTTAGAGGGCGGGGGCTACGAGCAGTACTTC. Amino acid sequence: CASSLEGGGYEQYF.

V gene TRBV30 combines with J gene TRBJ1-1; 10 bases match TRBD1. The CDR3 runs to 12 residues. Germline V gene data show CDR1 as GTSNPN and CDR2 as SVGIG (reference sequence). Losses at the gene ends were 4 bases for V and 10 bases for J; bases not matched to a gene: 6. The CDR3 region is CAWTGTGVGAFF. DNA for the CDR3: TGTGCCTGGACCGGGACAGGGGTGGGAGCTTTCTTT.

CDR3 nucleotide sequence: TGTGCCAGCAACGCAGGGCCGCCAGAGCCCCAGCATTTT. Amino acids: CASNAGPPEPQHF. The chain combines TRBV12-3 or TRBV12-4 with TRBJ1-5, with D perhaps matching TRBD1 (5 bases). V was pared by 7 bases and J by 8 bases, with 15 bases between. The CDR3 is made up of 13 amino acids.

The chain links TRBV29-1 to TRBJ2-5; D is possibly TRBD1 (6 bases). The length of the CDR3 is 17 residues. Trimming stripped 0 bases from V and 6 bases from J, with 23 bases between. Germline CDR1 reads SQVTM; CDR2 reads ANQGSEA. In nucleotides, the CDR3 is TGCAGCGTTGAAGATAGGGGGTGGGAGATAGTCGGAAAGACCCAGTACTTC. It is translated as CSVEDRGWEIVGKTQYF.

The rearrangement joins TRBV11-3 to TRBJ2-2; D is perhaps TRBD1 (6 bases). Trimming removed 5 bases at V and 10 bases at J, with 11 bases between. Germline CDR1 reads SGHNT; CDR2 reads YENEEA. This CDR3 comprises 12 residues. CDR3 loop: CASSLQGTELFF. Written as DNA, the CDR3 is TGTGCCAGCAGCCTACAGGGCACGGAGCTGTTTTTT.